The TCR beta chain described here comes from a study of T cells in Graves' hyperthyroidism and ophthalmopathy. TCR beta CDR3 region amplification was performed from RNA transcripts. First-round RT-PCR with HTBI primers amplified the TCR CDR3 region. MiXCR, run by TCRdb on the multiplex PCR reads, gives a single entry per CDR3 protein. The sample has more than 300,000 distinct CDR3 sequences, about 15% seen once. General study points: Separating ophthalmopathy from stable hyperthyroidism was achieved by a 13 V-J model. Blood also carried most thyroid clonotypes expanded above 0.001. Progression to ophthalmopathy was predicted a median of roughly seven months early.

Germline CDR1 and CDR2: SGHRS and YFSETQ. The V and J ends lost 3 bases and 3 bases, in that order; junction bases with no gene match: 6. CDR3 length equals 15 residues. Subjects aged 18 to 65 presented with newly diagnosed hyperthyroidism of less than 2 months' duration. This clonotype was counted only a few times. Its antigen remains unidentified. Sequenced input: blood. The chain couples TRBV5-1 to TRBJ2-3; 8 positions agree with TRBD1. This receptor was taken from a woman in her sixties with Graves' hyperthyroidism. CDR3 sequence: CASSWQRTGTDTQYF. In DNA, the CDR3 is TGCGCCAGCAGCTGGCAACGGACAGGGACAGATACGCAGTATTTT.